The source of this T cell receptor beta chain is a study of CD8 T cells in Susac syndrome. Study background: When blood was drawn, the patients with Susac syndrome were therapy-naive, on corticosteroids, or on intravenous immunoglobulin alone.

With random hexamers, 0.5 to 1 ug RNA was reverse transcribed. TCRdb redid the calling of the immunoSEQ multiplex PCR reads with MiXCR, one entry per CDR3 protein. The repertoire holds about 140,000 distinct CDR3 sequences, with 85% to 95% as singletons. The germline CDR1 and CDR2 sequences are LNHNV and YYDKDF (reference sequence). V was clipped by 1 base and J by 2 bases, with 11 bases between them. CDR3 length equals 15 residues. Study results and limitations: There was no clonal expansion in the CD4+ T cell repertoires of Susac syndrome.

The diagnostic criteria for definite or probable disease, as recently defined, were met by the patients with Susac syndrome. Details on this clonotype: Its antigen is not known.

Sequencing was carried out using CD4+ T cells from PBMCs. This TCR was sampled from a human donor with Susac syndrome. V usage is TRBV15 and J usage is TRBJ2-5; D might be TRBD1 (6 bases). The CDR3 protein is CATSRGQASQETQYF. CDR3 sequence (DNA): TGTGCCACCAGCAGAGGACAGGCTTCTCAAGAGACCCAGTACTTC. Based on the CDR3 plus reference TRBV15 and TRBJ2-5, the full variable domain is DAMVIQNPRYQVTQFGKPVTLSCSQTLNHNVMYWYQQKSSQAPKLLFHYYDKDFNNEADTPDNFQSRRPNTSFCFLDIRSPGLGDTAMYLCATSRGQASQETQYFGPGTRLLVL.